Following are 32 T cell receptor beta chains from one sample sequenced in a study of T cells in Graves' hyperthyroidism and ophthalmopathy. RNA transcripts provided the source from which TCR beta CDR3 regions were amplified. When the TCR CDR3 underwent first-round RT-PCR, the HTBI primer set was used. Each CDR3 protein is one row after TCRdb ran MiXCR on the multiplex PCR reads. The sample carries 96,000 or so distinct CDR3 sequences, 51% recorded once. Sequencing was carried out using blood. Receptor source: a woman aged 40 to 49 with Graves' hyperthyroidism.

This sequence joins TRBV15 and TRBJ2-6; 7 positions agree with TRBD2. Germline assignment: CDR1 LNHNV and CDR2 YYDKDF (reference sequence). J was trimmed by 0 bases and V by 0 bases; bases with no gene match: 11. This CDR3 is 20 amino acids long. The CDR3, as DNA: TGTGCCACCAGCAGAGACAGGGACTACGAGCAGTACTCTGGGGCCAACGTCCTGACTTTC. Its protein product is CATSRDRDYEQYSGANVLTF.

This clonotype has ten or more counts. The rearrangement joins TRBV7-9 to TRBJ1-1; 8 nucleotides agree with TRBD1. The V gene end was trimmed by 1 base and the J gene end by 7 bases; junction bases not matched to a gene: 5. This CDR3 has 14 residues. Germline lookup yields CDR1 SEHNR and CDR2 FQNEAQ (reference sequence). In DNA form, the CDR3 reads TGTGCCAGCAGCTTAGGGCAGGGGGCGGGTGAAGCTTTCTTT. It translates to CASSLGQGAGEAFF.

The V call is TRBV9, the J call TRBJ1-6; D may be TRBD1 (6 bases). The germline V and J ends were trimmed by 5 bases and 5 bases, with 20 bases remaining between them. This CDR3 region has 17 residues. Per the germline V gene, CDR1 is SGDLS and CDR2 is YYNGEE. The CDR3 protein is CASRGEGGDRNNSPLHF. CDR3 coding DNA: TGTGCCAGCAGAGGTGAAGGGGGGGACCGAAATAATTCACCCCTCCACTTT.

This rearrangement joins TRBV20-1 to TRBJ1-3, with unresolved D. The length of the CDR3 is 13 residues. Germline CDR1 is DFQATT and CDR2 is SNEGSKA (reference sequence). The V gene lost 7 bases and the J gene lost 2 bases, with 12 bases spanning the gap. The CDR3 sequence: CSVPVRTGNTIYF. DNA for the CDR3: TGCAGTGTCCCGGTCCGGACTGGAAACACCATATATTTT.

In regard to this clonotype: Lacking the conserved final phenylalanine or tryptophan, this CDR3 likely reflects a read error. No DNA is shown, since the ends of the CDR3 on it are uncertain; the CDR3 is the one TCRdb lists. This chain links TRBV7-9 with TRBJ2-5; TRBD1 is the table's D call and was not checked against the DNA. 8 amino acids form the CDR3, both terminal residues included. CDR1 SEHNR and CDR2 FQNEAQ come from the germline V gene (reference sequence). CDR3 loop: CASSLQGI.

The rearrangement joins TRBV30 to TRBJ2-7; 12 nucleotides line up with TRBD1. Germline V gives CDR1 GTSNPN, CDR2 SVGIG (reference sequence). The length of the CDR3 is 14 residues. V trimming: 4 bases; J trimming: 6 bases; junction bases outside the gene matches: 7. As DNA, the CDR3 is TGTGCCTGGAACCGGGACAGGGGGCGGTTCGAGCAGTACTTC. Translating it yields CAWNRDRGRFEQYF.

This clonotype was detected once. The J gene is TRBJ2-5, the V gene TRBV7-8; 10 bases are shared with TRBD2. V lost 7 bases and J lost 1; bases outside the gene matches: 9. Per germline, CDR1 SGHVS and CDR2 FQNEAQ. This CDR3 contains 16 residues. The CDR3 region is CASTMTAGGTQETQYF. The CDR3 DNA sequence: TGTGCCAGCACCATGACAGCGGGAGGGACCCAAGAGACCCAGTACTTC.

The rearrangement joins TRBV6-5 to TRBJ1-1; a possible D gene is TRBD1 (6 bases). Looked up from germline, CDR1 is MNHEY and CDR2 is SVGAGI. V lost 2 bases and J 8 bases, leaving 12 bases between the germline ends. The CDR3 is 13 residues long. As DNA, the CDR3 is TGTGCCAGCAGTTACGGCGCAGGGGTGGAAGCTTTCTTT. The encoded protein is CASSYGAGVEAFF.

The gene calls are TRBV2 and TRBJ1-5, with 7 nucleotides matching TRBD1. With V trimmed by 5 bases and J by 4 bases, 5 bases remained unmatched. Germline V gene data show CDR1 as SNHLY and CDR2 as FYNNEI. The CDR3 has 14 amino acids. CDR3 sequence (DNA): TGTGCCAGCAGTACACAGGGGTGGAATCAGCCCCAGCATTTT. Its protein product is CASSTQGWNQPQHF.

Worth noting for this clonotype: The CDR3 ends on some other residue instead of the conserved phenylalanine or tryptophan, so this is likely a read error. No DNA is shown, since the ends of the CDR3 on it are uncertain; the CDR3 is the one TCRdb lists. The chain's CDR3 is CASSLVWAH. The chain links TRBV7-8 to TRBJ2-5; TRBD1 is the table's D call, not checked against the DNA. Germline CDR1 reads SGHVS; CDR2 reads FQNEAQ. From its first to its last residue, the CDR3 has 9 amino acids.

The genes are TRBV10-3 and TRBJ2-2, with D hard to call. Germline V lookup: CDR1 ENHRY, CDR2 SYGVKD. The CDR3 runs to 10 residues. Trimming removed 9 bases from V and 8 bases from J, with 7 bases in between. The CDR3 is CAIQTGELFF. The CDR3 DNA follows: TGTGCCATTCAAACAGGGGAGCTGTTTTTT.

This clonotype was seen many times. This chain links TRBV6-6 with TRBJ1-6; D is perhaps TRBD1 (5 bases). The germline gives CDR1 MNHNY, CDR2 SVGAGI (reference sequence). Trimming left V 6 bases short and J 2 bases short, with 14 bases between. This CDR3 region has 16 residues. The chain's CDR3 is CASSPSLRAYNSPLHF. For the CDR3, the DNA is TGTGCCAGCAGCCCTAGTCTCAGGGCCTATAATTCACCCCTCCACTTT.

The chain joins TRBV7-9 to TRBJ1-6, with a weak D call TRBD1 (6 bases). The CDR3 has 15 residues. Germline V gene sequence: CDR1 SEHNR, CDR2 FQNEAQ (reference sequence). Deletions cut 1 base from V and 13 bases from J, with 17 bases between. CDR3 DNA: TGTGCCAGCAGCTTAGGGGACACGGCGATTCGGCCCCTCCACTTT. Encoded protein: CASSLGDTAIRPLHF.

The chain employs TRBV7-9 and TRBJ2-7, with 9 bases fitting TRBD2. Trimming took 5 bases from V and 3 from J; bases not matched to a gene: 11. Germline V gene data show CDR1 as SEHNR and CDR2 as FQNEAQ (reference sequence). CDR3 size: 16 residues. The CDR3 nucleotides read TGTGCCAGCAGCATGACAGCGGGAGGCCTACTCTACGAGCAGTACTTC. Amino acid sequence: CASSMTAGGLLYEQYF. Full variable domain (missing parts from reference TRBV7-9 and TRBJ2-7): DTGVSQNPRHKITKRGQNVTFRCDPISEHNRLYWYRQTLGQGPEFLTYFQNEAQLEKSRLLSDRFSAERPKGSFSTLEIQRTEQGDSAMYLCASSMTAGGLLYEQYFGPGTRLTVT.

This clonotype has a count of ten or more. The V call is TRBV5-1, the J call TRBJ2-5; D gene ambiguous. V was clipped by 3 bases and J by 1 base, with 10 bases between them. The CDR3 contains 14 residues. Germline CDR1 reads SGHRS; CDR2 reads YFSETQ. CDR3 DNA: TGCGCCAGCAGCTCGTATAAGATCCAAGAGACCCAGTACTTC. Residues: CASSSYKIQETQYF. Full variable domain (outside the CDR3, taken from reference TRBV5-1 and TRBJ2-5): KAGVTQTPRYLIKTRGQQVTLSCSPISGHRSVSWYQQTPGQGLQFLFEYFSETQRNKGNFPGRFSGRQFSNSRSEMNVSTLELGDSALYLCASSSYKIQETQYFGPGTRLLVL.

The J gene is TRBJ1-1, the V gene TRBV11-1; D remains ambiguous. Germline V gene sequence: CDR1 SGHAT, CDR2 FQDESV (reference sequence). The V end was cut by 1 base, the J end by 0 bases, with 6 bases between. CDR3 length equals 14 residues. CDR3 sequence: CASSLEAMNTEAFF. CDR3 coding DNA: TGTGCCAGCAGCTTAGAGGCCATGAACACTGAAGCTTTCTTT.

The chain links TRBV7-9 to TRBJ2-2; TRBD1 agrees at 9 bases. The CDR3 totals 16 residues. Germline CDR1 is SEHNR and CDR2 is FQNEAQ (reference sequence). With 3 bases clipped from V and 1 base from J, the junction kept 3 bases outside the gene matches. DNA of the CDR3: TGTGCCAGCAGCTTTAAGGACAGGGGGAACACCGGGGAGCTGTTTTTT. It yields the protein CASSFKDRGNTGELFF. The full variable domain, completed using reference TRBV7-9 and TRBJ2-2, is DTGVSQNPRHKITKRGQNVTFRCDPISEHNRLYWYRQTLGQGPEFLTYFQNEAQLEKSRLLSDRFSAERPKGSFSTLEIQRTEQGDSAMYLCASSFKDRGNTGELFFGEGSRLTVL.

CDR3 in amino acids: CATSRDRGATQETQYF. The CDR3 nucleotides read TGTGCCACCAGCAGAGATCGAGGGGCTACCCAAGAGACCCAGTACTTC. The chain carries TRBV15 and TRBJ2-5, with D perhaps matching TRBD1 or TRBD2 (5 bases each). The CDR3 sequence is 16 residues long. The germline CDR1 and CDR2 sequences are LNHNV and YYDKDF (reference sequence). V lost 0 bases and J 1 base, leaving 12 bases between the germline ends.

This clonotype was counted many times. This rearrangement joins TRBV7-2 to TRBJ2-3, with D tentatively TRBD2 (6 bases). The V end lost 3 bases, the J end lost 3 bases, and 13 bases lay between the germline ends. CDR3 size: 15 residues. Germline loops: CDR1 SGHTA, CDR2 FQGNSA. The CDR3 DNA sequence: TGTGCCAGCAGCTTGACTCTAGCGAGAACAGATACGCAGTATTTT. This sequence encodes CASSLTLARTDTQYF.

Regarding this clonotype: The DNA is omitted, as the CDR3 cannot be located on it reliably, and the CDR3 follows TCRdb's listing. This chain links TRBV10-3 with TRBJ1-2; the table's D call of TRBD1 was not tested on the DNA. Germline lookup yields CDR1 ENHRY and CDR2 SYGVKD. The CDR3 is 22 amino acids long, termini counted. This CDR3 reads CATAESGANVLTFGAGPYGYTF.

To note about this clonotype: Because the CDR3 is missing its conserved closing phenylalanine or tryptophan, this is likely a read error. The chain recombines TRBV7-9 with TRBJ2-3; 10 positions match TRBD2. The CDR3 runs to 15 residues. Germline loops: CDR1 SEHNR, CDR2 FQNEAQ (reference sequence). Unmatched junction bases numbered 5, after V lost 5 bases and J lost 3 bases. In nucleotides, the CDR3 is TGTGCCAGCAGCGCCCGGACTAGCGGAACAGATACGCAGTATCTT. Translation gives CASSARTSGTDTQYL.

The gene calls are TRBV20-1 and TRBJ1-2; a weak D match, TRBD1 (5 bases). This CDR3 region has 15 residues. Germline V lookup: CDR1 DFQATT, CDR2 SNEGSKA (reference sequence). Deletions cut 0 bases from V and 2 bases from J, with 13 bases between. The CDR3 region has the DNA TGCAGTGCTAGAGATGCCAGGGCCGAGAACTATGGCTACACCTTC. It yields the protein CSARDARAENYGYTF.

This chain connects TRBV29-1 to TRBJ2-5, with D hard to call. The ends were cut back, 8 bases at V and 2 bases at J, with 12 bases in the middle. CDR1 and CDR2 from the germline V gene are SQVTM and ANQGSEA. This CDR3 has 12 residues. The CDR3 DNA follows: TGCAGCTTAGTCCCAGGTCAAGAGACCCAGTACTTC. Its protein is CSLVPGQETQYF.

About this clonotype itself: At one of its ends the junction is not consistent with the germline gene, which may arise from a read error. J is TRBJ1-5 and V is TRBV9; D is ambiguous. Germline assignment: CDR1 SGDLS and CDR2 YYNGEE. The CDR3 length is 13 residues. This CDR3 reads CASSVASDQLQHF. CDR3 DNA sequence: TGCGCCAGCAGCGTAGCAAGTGATCAGCTCCAGCATTTT.

This clonotype was recorded at least ten times. The rearrangement uses TRBV6-6 and TRBJ1-4, with 8 positions matching TRBD1. The CDR3 is 15 residues long. Germline-derived CDR1 and CDR2 are MNHNY and SVGAGI (reference sequence). The J segment lost 5 bases and the V segment lost 4 bases, leaving 6 bases of the junction unmatched. The CDR3 sequence: CASSSVDRGNEKLFF. For the CDR3, the DNA is TGTGCCAGCAGTTCCGTCGACAGGGGAAATGAAAAACTGTTTTTT.

The V and J genes are TRBV7-9 and TRBJ2-2, with D perhaps TRBD1 (5 bases). The CDR3 consists of 16 residues. Per the germline V gene, CDR1 is SEHNR and CDR2 is FQNEAQ (reference sequence). With 5 bases removed from V and 1 base from J, the gap between germline ends came to 14 bases. CDR3 residues: CASSPSLRENTGELFF. CDR3 nucleotide sequence: TGTGCCAGCAGCCCCAGCCTCAGGGAGAACACCGGGGAGCTGTTTTTT.

V and J are TRBV30 and TRBJ1-6; TRBD1 agrees at 7 bases. In germline, CDR1 is GTSNPN, CDR2 SVGIG (reference sequence). CDR3 length: 16 residues. Losses at the gene ends were 4 bases for V and 0 bases for J; bases not matched to a gene: 6. The CDR3: CAWNRDRSSYNSPLHF. The CDR3 nucleotides read TGTGCCTGGAATCGGGACAGAAGCTCCTATAATTCACCCCTCCACTTT. Full variable domain (rest looked up from reference TRBV30 and TRBJ1-6): SQTIHQWPATLVQPVGSPLSLECTVEGTSNPNLYWYRQAAGRGLQLLFYSVGIGQISSEVPQNLSASRPQDRQFILSSKKLLLSDSGFYLCAWNRDRSSYNSPLHFGNGTRLTVT.

The chain combines TRBV4-1 with TRBJ2-2, with D unclear. Trimming left V 1 base short and J 9 bases short, with 6 bases between. Germline loops: CDR1 MGHRA, CDR2 YSYEKL. The CDR3 consists of 12 residues. The CDR3 protein is CASSQASWELFF. For the CDR3, the DNA is TGCGCCAGCAGCCAAGCCTCTTGGGAGCTGTTTTTT.

This chain connects TRBV15 to TRBJ2-7; the match to TRBD2 covers 9 bases. This CDR3 has 18 residues. CDR1 is LNHNV and CDR2 is YYDKDF in the germline V gene (reference sequence). V trimming: 0 bases; J trimming: 6 bases; junction bases outside the gene matches: 15. The CDR3 DNA is TGTGCCACCAGCAGAGATCGAGGTAGCGGGAGCCTGATGAGCGAGCAGTACTTC. Translation gives CATSRDRGSGSLMSEQYF.

Regarding this clonotype: One end of the junction fails to match germline, which may point to a read error. CDR3: CAGSRAGTGETQYF. CDR3 DNA sequence: TGTGCCGGTAGTAGAGCCGGGACAGGGGAGACCCAGTACTTC. The chain employs TRBV19 and TRBJ2-5, with 9 bases aligning to TRBD1. The germline V gene has CDR1 LNHDA and CDR2 SQIVND (reference sequence). The CDR3 loop spans 14 amino acids.

The chain uses TRBV12-3 or TRBV12-4 and TRBJ1-5; D remains unclear. This CDR3 has 14 amino acids. Trimming shortened V by 0 bases and J by 2 bases, and 5 bases separated the two germline ends. The CDR3 coding sequence is TGTGCCAGCAGTTTAGCTCCTGGCAATCAGCCCCAGCATTTT. This encodes CASSLAPGNQPQHF.

This rearrangement joins TRBV4-3 to TRBJ2-1; D ambiguous. The CDR3 totals 12 residues. V lost 3 bases, J lost 9 bases, and 9 bases lay in between. The germline CDR1 and CDR2 sequences are LGHNA and YSLEER. CDR3 bases: TGCGCCAGCAGCCATTTGGGGTCTGAGCAGTTCTTC. Its protein is CASSHLGSEQFF.